This TCR beta chain came from a study of cytomegalovirus exposure and HLA in healthy donors. Findings and limits, study-wide: The study recorded around 160 TCR beta chains that were cytomegalovirus-associated. In a later analysis, V- and J-gene trimming of beta chains associated with a DCLRE1C missense variant, replicated independently. Later analysis identified several of the most significant clusters that appeared linked to common viral pathogens.

The CDR3 spans 17 residues. The germline CDR1 and CDR2 sequences are SGDLS and YYNGEE. Trimming took 3 bases from V and 6 from J, leaving 24 bases between them. The PCR had 60 Vbeta and 13 Jbeta primers. Assay: immunoSEQ multiplex PCR; the TCRdb copy retains only in-frame clones and omits some. The sample lists under 250,000 clones, approximately 78% occurring once. In this sample, this clone turned up once. What it recognizes is unknown. The chain employs TRBV9 and TRBJ1-2; the D is unclear. The sequence was obtained from a boy under 18 in good health and CMV-seronegative. The sample consisted of PBMCs. The CDR3 sequence: CASSGEEEGDRENGYTF. CDR3 nucleotide sequence: TGTGCCAGCAGCGGGGAGGAGGAAGGTGATCGGGAGAATGGCTACACCTTC. The full variable domain, rest sourced from reference TRBV9 and TRBJ1-2, is DSGVTQTPKHLITATGQRVTLRCSPRSGDLSVYWYQQSLDQGLQFLIQYYNGEERAKGNILERFSAQQFPDLHSELNLSSLELGDSALYFCASSGEEEGDRENGYTFGSGTRLTVV.